The source of this TCR beta chain is a study of shared clonotypes between healthy human individuals. Study information: For every donor, three CD4 naive, three CD4 memory, two CD8 naive and one CD8 memory plates were used. Study conclusions and caveats: Generally, naive subsets (rather than memory subsets) showed larger estimated richness. Sequencing depth was a factor that was expected to affect clonotype sharing among donors.

Sorted subsets were amplified in replicate PCRs using 200 ng DNA, roughly 30,000 T cell genomes. TCRdb keeps only in-frame clones here, not all; method: immunoSEQ multiplex PCR. The sample has about 2.1 million clones; 93% are singletons. The CDR3 runs to 13 residues. Germline trimming cut 2 bases from V and 5 bases from J; bases unmatched to any gene: 2. CDR1 SGHTS and CDR2 YDEGEE come from the germline V gene. In the naive CD8 group, cells lacked CD45RO and were positively selected for CCR7, so terminally differentiated effector memory CD45RA+ cells were left out. This clone was found a few times. Its antigen is undetermined.

This clonotype originated in a man younger than 35 in good health. Some clones in this sample may be carry-over from other donors' samples. The chain carries TRBV5-8 and TRBJ2-7, with 9 nucleotides matching TRBD2. The specimen was naive CD8+ T cells from PBMCs. This CDR3 reads CASSFSGRDEQYF. DNA of the CDR3: TGTGCCAGCAGCTTTAGCGGGAGAGACGAGCAGTACTTC.